This TCR beta chain originates from a study of blood T cell repertoires in COVID-19. About the research overall: Sample material is recorded as cDNA or gDNA derived from T cells, B-cell-depleted T cells, or PBMCs.

Trimming removed 0 bases at V and 1 base at J, with 3 bases between. Germline loops: CDR1 SGHNT, CDR2 YENEEA. CDR3 length: 13 residues. Sequenced by immunoSEQ multiplex PCR; TCRdb stores in-frame clones only, minus some. This repertoire shows about 100,000 clones, about nine tenths found once; its top ten account for 1.9%. Material for sequencing was peripheral blood. The TCR comes from a woman between 50 and 59 years old with COVID-19, enrolled during active disease. The genes are TRBV11-3 and TRBJ2-5; D not certain. The CDR3 nucleotides read TGTGCCAGCAGCTTAGACAGCCAAGAGACCCAGTACTTC. Translated, it gives CASSLDSQETQYF.